This T cell receptor beta chain is from a study of blood T cell repertoires in COVID-19 (TCRdb year 2020). At the level of the whole study: Collaborator samples came from the United States, Italy and Spain and covered acute and convalescent phases of COVID-19. The prospective study material was composed of cDNA or gDNA derived from T cells, B-cell-depleted T cells, or PBMCs. The dataset comprised deeply sampled blood TCRbeta repertoires from subjects exposed to, actively infected with, or recovered from COVID-19. The repertoires were released in a freely available public database meant as a resource for research on the immune response to SARS-CoV-2. Samples came from the ongoing ImmuneRACE study (first 160 participants) plus 1,254 subjects from 6 global collaborators. Sample metadata almost always included a de-identified subject ID, COVID-19 status, age in years and sex. HLA class I and class II types, where available, came from metadata supplied by the sample provider rather than from assay-based typing.

CDR1 and CDR2 were assigned from the germline V gene (reference sequence) as LGHDT and YNNKEL. From the cysteine through the phenylalanine, the CDR3 covers 16 amino acids. Kept here is only the CDR3 DNA, which spans 48 bases and is read in frame from base 1. V has 1 base trimmed and J has 8 bases trimmed; junction bases matching no gene number 10. TCRbeta CDR3 regions were amplified from genomic DNA using the immunoSEQ Assay, a bias-controlled multiplex PCR. The source study handled its data this way. The number of nucleated cells in each sample was estimated from the amplification of reference gene primers within the assay. To quantify the absolute abundance of each unique TCRbeta CDR3 rearrangement, sequence reads were collapsed and filtered. For each sample, productive Simpson clonality was calculated by taking the square root of Simpson's diversity index across productive rearrangements. Here the immuneACCESS table is served through TCRdb, limited to in-frame sequences with V and J called. Missing clones are a known gap in these copies; in checked studies unresolved V genes cover under half, and the rest lacks a known reason. For V, J and clone size, that table is used; D and trimming come from the DNA. The sample yields about 98,000 clones; around 90% were counted once. 4.5% of the sample goes to the ten largest clones.

Here is what the overall study found, with its caveats: The quantity of clinical and demographic metadata differed by source and by participant and was supplied without curation.

Each collaborating institution followed its own protocols to collect whole blood in K2EDTA tubes. For TCRbeta analysis, collaborator samples were shipped as frozen whole blood, as isolated PBMCs, or as DNA extracted from either sample type. This clone showed up just a few times. Its specific antigen is unknown. Base qualities are not at hand, and no much larger clone is one base apart. The sequence is built from TRBV3-1 (or the pseudogene TRBV3-2) and TRBJ2-1; 8 bases in the junction line up with TRBD1. The sequenced sample was peripheral blood. This TCR derives from a man between 65 and 79 years old with acute or convalescent COVID-19. The CDR3 region reads CASSQGTGPSSHEQFF. The nucleotides are TGTGCCAGCAGCCAAGGGACAGGGCCTAGCAGCCATGAGCAGTTCTTC.